This TCR beta chain was retrieved from a study of T-cell memory formation after mild COVID-19. The V gene end was trimmed by 3 bases and the J gene end by 6 bases; junction bases not matched to a gene: 18. The CDR3 covers 18 residues. The germline CDR1 and CDR2 sequences are SGDLS and YYNGEE. A single record per CDR3 protein comes from TCRdb applying MiXCR to the 5' RACE reads. The table includes approximately 150,000 distinct CDR3 sequences, roughly 15% detected once. This clonotype was detected many times. Sample: PBMCs or a T cell subset sorted from them (not recorded which). The source of this sequence is an adult woman who had mild COVID-19 (a few samples of this study predate the infection). Cell type and time point are not known. The V and J genes are TRBV9 and TRBJ2-3; 8 bases are a match to TRBD2. Written as DNA, the CDR3 is TGTGCCAGCAGCGCCCACACTTCGACGGGAGGGCTGTCGGATACGCAGTATTTT. This translates into CASSAHTSTGGLSDTQYF. Drawing the rest from reference TRBV9 and TRBJ2-3, the complete variable domain is DSGVTQTPKHLITATGQRVTLRCSPRSGDLSVYWYQQSLDQGLQFLIQYYNGEERAKGNILERFSAQQFPDLHSELNLSSLELGDSALYFCASSAHTSTGGLSDTQYFGPGTRLTVL.